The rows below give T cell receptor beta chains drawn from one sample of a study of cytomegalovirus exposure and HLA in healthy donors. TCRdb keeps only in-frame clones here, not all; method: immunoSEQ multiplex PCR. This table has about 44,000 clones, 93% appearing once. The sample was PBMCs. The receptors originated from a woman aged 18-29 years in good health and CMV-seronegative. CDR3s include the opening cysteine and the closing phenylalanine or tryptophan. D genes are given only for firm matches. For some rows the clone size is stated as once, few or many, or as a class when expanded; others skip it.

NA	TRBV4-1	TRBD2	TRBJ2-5	TGCGCCAGCAGCCACCTCGGGCGGGGGGATCAAGAGACCCAGTACTTC	CASSHLGRGDQETQYF
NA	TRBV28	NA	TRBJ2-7	TGTGCCAGCAGTCATTCCTACGAGCAGTACTTC	CASSHSYEQYF
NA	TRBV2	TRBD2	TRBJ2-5	TGTGCCAGCAAGGACGGGGGGGAGTTAGAGACCCAGTACTTC	CASKDGGELETQYF
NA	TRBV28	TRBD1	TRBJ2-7	TGTGCCAGCAGCCCCCCGGGACAGATTTACGAGCAGTACTTC	CASSPPGQIYEQYF
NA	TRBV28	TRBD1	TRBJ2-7	TGTGCCAGCAGTTCCCCCGCTACAGGGGGGACGCAAGAGCAGTACTTC	CASSSPATGGTQEQYF
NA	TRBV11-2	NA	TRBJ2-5	TGTGCCAGCACCCCCTCCTCCCGAGAGACCCAGTACTTC	CASTPSSRETQYF
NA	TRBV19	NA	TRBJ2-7	TGTGCCAGTAGCAACAGTAACTACGAGCAGTACTTC	CASSNSNYEQYF
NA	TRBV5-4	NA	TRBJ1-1	TGTGCCAGCAGCCCGGACAGTAACACTGAAGCTTTCTTT	CASSPDSNTEAFF
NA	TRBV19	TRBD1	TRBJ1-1	TGTGCCAGTAGTATAATAGGACAGGGTATGAACACTGAAGCTTTCTTT	CASSIIGQGMNTEAFF
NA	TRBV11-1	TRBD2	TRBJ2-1	TGTGCCAGCAGCCAAACTCCGGGACTAGCGGGGGGCAATGAGCAGTTCTTC	CASSQTPGLAGGNEQFF
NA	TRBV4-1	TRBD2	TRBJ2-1	TGCGCCAGCAGCCAAGAACTAGCGGGCTACAATGAGCAGTTCTTC	CASSQELAGYNEQFF
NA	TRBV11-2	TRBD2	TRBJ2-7	TGTGCCAGCAGTTCCGGACTAGCGGGAAATCCCTACGAGCAGTACTTC	CASSSGLAGNPYEQYF
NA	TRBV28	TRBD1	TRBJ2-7	TGTGCCAGCAGTCCCGACAGGGGGGGATCCTACGAGCAGTACTTC	CASSPDRGGSYEQYF
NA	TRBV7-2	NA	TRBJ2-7	TGTGCCAGCAGCCCCAGCCCCCCGGGGAGCTCCTACGAGCAGTACTTC	CASSPSPPGSSYEQYF
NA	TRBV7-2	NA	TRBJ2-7	TGTGCCAGCAGTAGACAAGGCGTACCCTACGAGCAGTACTTC	CASSRQGVPYEQYF
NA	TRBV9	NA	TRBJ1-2	TGTGCCAGCAGCGTAGATCCGGGTTCTAACTATGGCTACACCTTC	CASSVDPGSNYGYTF
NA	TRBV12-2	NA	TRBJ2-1	TGTGCAAGTCGCTTAGCGACTAGTATGAATGAGCAGTTCTTC	CASRLATSMNEQFF
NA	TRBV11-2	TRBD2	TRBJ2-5	TGTGCCAGCAGCTTAAGCGGGGGGCCCCAAGAGACCCAGTACTTC	CASSLSGGPQETQYF
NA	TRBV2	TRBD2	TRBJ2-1	TGTGCCAGCAGTGGGCCGGGAGGGAAAGGGACTAGCGGGTACAATGAGCAGTTCTTC	CASSGPGGKGTSGYNEQFF
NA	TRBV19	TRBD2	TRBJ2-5	TGTGCCAGTAGCCGTATGGGACTAGCGGGGGGGCGAGAGACCCAGTACTTC	CASSRMGLAGGRETQYF
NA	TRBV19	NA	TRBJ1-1	TGTGCCAGTAATACGCAAGTTTCCAGGAACACTGAAGCTTTCTTT	CASNTQVSRNTEAFF
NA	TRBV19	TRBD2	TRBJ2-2	TGTGCCAGTAGGACTAGCGGGGACACCGGGGAGCTGTTTTTT	CASRTSGDTGELFF
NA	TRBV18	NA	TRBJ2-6	TGTGCCAGCTCACCGAAAGACTTCTCTGGGGCCAACGTCCTGACTTTC	CASSPKDFSGANVLTF
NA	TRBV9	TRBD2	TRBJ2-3	TGTGCCAGCAGCGTGACTAGCAAGAGCACAGATACGCAGTATTTT	CASSVTSKSTDTQYF
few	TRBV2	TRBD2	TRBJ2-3	TGTGCCAGCAGTGAAGAGGTAGCGGGGGGAAATACGCAGTATTTT	CASSEEVAGGNTQYF
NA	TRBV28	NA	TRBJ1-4	TGTGCCAGCAGTACTTACCGGGAAGAAAAACTGTTTTTT	CASSTYREEKLFF
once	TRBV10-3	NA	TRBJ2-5	TGTGCCATCAGCAGCGGGTCCGATGGGGAGACCCAGTACTTC	CAISSGSDGETQYF